The source of this T cell receptor (beta chain) is a study of OX40 agonist ivuxolimab in advanced cancers. Study-level background: Ivuxolimab, which patients received intravenously every 2 weeks, was dosed at 0.01 to 10 mg/kg.

CDR1 and CDR2 (germline): ENHRY, SYGVKD. This CDR3 contains 18 residues. With 7 bases clipped from V and 7 bases from J, the junction kept 17 bases outside the gene matches. Only in-frame clones appear in the TCRdb table, and some are missing; sequencing was by immunoSEQ multiplex PCR. The data hold about 19,000 clones, with about 75% observed a single time. The J gene is TRBJ2-1, the V gene TRBV10-3; 12 bases fit TRBD2. The sequence was collected from an adult with an advanced solid tumor such as melanoma, head and neck, liver or kidney cancer. This sample comprised CD4+ or CD8+ T cells sorted from blood, obtained in a trial of the OX40 agonist ivuxolimab. The CDR3 sequence is CAINPSGGAHDPGNEQFF. The CDR3, as DNA: TGTGCCATCAACCCTAGCGGGGGGGCTCATGACCCCGGGAATGAGCAGTTCTTC.